The 20 T cell receptor beta chains in this list originate from one sample, sequenced in a study of blood T cell repertoires in COVID-19. Some clones are missing from TCRdb's copy, which holds only in-frame ones; the method was immunoSEQ multiplex PCR. The sample contains 250,000 to 350,000 clones, 90% of which appear only once. The sequencing sample was made of PBMCs or T cells enriched from blood (not recorded which). These receptors originate from a woman aged 18-29 years with acute COVID-19.

The rearrangement joins TRBV27 to TRBJ1-1; perhaps TRBD1 as D (5 bases). Looked up from germline, CDR1 is MNHEY and CDR2 is SMNVEV (reference sequence). The CDR3 runs to 15 residues. Trimming shortened V by 3 bases and J by 4 bases, and 15 bases separated the two germline ends. The CDR3 DNA reads TGTGCCAGCAGTTTGGCATCTGGGGGAGGCACTGAAGCTTTCTTT. Its protein is CASSLASGGGTEAFF.

This clone was observed once. The chain joins TRBV6-5 to TRBJ2-3, with 8 bases fitting TRBD1. V was pared by 4 bases and J by 2 bases, with 5 bases of the junction left unmatched. The CDR3 has 15 residues. Per germline, CDR1 MNHEY and CDR2 SVGAGI. CDR3 nucleotide sequence: TGTGCCAGCAGTTCGTCGGGACAGGACACAGATACGCAGTATTTT. Translated, it gives CASSSSGQDTDTQYF.

J is TRBJ2-6 and V is TRBV6-5, with TRBD1 identical over 7 bases. This CDR3 contains 16 residues. CDR1 and CDR2 from the germline V gene are MNHEY and SVGAGI. The V segment lost 3 bases and the J segment 2 bases; nucleotides outside the gene matches: 4. The CDR3 protein is CASSYTGVPGANVLTF. DNA of the CDR3: TGTGCCAGCAGTTATACAGGGGTACCTGGGGCCAACGTCCTGACTTTC.

This chain connects TRBV2 to TRBJ1-2; maybe TRBD1 (6 bases). V lost 3 bases and J 2 bases, leaving 7 bases between the germline ends. CDR1 and CDR2 from the germline V gene are SNHLY and FYNNEI. This CDR3 has 13 amino acids. The DNA of the CDR3 is TGTGCCAGCAGTGACCAGGGGAACTATGGCTACACCTTC. This codes for CASSDQGNYGYTF.

This sequence joins TRBV11-3 and TRBJ2-1, with TRBD2 identical over 12 bases. V gave up 3 bases and J gave up 6 bases; unmatched junction bases: 6. The V gene's germline CDR1 is SGHNT and CDR2 YENEEA. The CDR3 spans 16 residues. For the CDR3, the DNA is TGTGCCAGCAGCTTGGAACTAGCGGGAGGCTTCAATGAGCAGTTCTTC. It is translated as CASSLELAGGFNEQFF.

The chain employs TRBV3-1 (or the pseudogene TRBV3-2) and TRBJ2-2; D gene uncertain. This CDR3 region has 15 residues. With 4 bases removed from V and 3 bases from J, the gap between germline ends came to 12 bases. CDR1 LGHDT and CDR2 YNNKEL come from the germline V gene (reference sequence). The CDR3 nucleotides are TGTGCCAGCAGCCCCCGGCCTAGTTACACCGGGGAGCTGTTTTTT. Protein sequence: CASSPRPSYTGELFF.

The rearrangement uses TRBV18 and TRBJ2-5; the D gene is possibly TRBD2 (5 bases). CDR1 is KGHSH, CDR2 LQKENI, per germline. Trimming took 0 bases from V and 3 from J, leaving 8 bases between them. The CDR3 runs 14 residues. This CDR3 reads CASSPPSLEETQYF. The CDR3 DNA is TGTGCCAGCTCACCACCGTCACTAGAAGAGACCCAGTACTTC.

The V gene is TRBV5-4, the J gene TRBJ1-6; the D gene is possibly TRBD1 (5 bases). The CDR3 runs 17 residues. Trimming pared 0 bases from V and 0 bases from J, leaving 10 bases between. Germline values: CDR1 SGHNT, CDR2 YYREEE (reference sequence). Here the CDR3 DNA reads TGTGCCAGCAGCTTGGGAGGGACTAGCTCCTATAATTCACCCCTCCACTTT. Residues: CASSLGGTSSYNSPLHF.

The rearrangement uses TRBV28 and TRBJ1-1; 10 nucleotides line up with TRBD1. V lost 6 bases to trimming and J lost 4 bases; unmatched junction nucleotides: 8. CDR1 and CDR2 (germline): MDHEN, SYDVKM. CDR3 length: 15 residues. Written as DNA, the CDR3 is TGTGCCAGCAGCCGGGACAGGGGATCTGGCACTGAAGCTTTCTTT. Protein: CASSRDRGSGTEAFF.

The rearrangement links TRBV30 to TRBJ1-1; a weak D match, TRBD1 (5 bases). Germline V gene sequence: CDR1 GTSNPN, CDR2 SVGIG (reference sequence). With 4 bases removed from V and 6 bases from J, the gap between germline ends came to 18 bases. The CDR3 consists of 14 residues. The CDR3 region has the DNA TGTGCCTGGACCCTGGGGGGAAAGAGTGCTGAAGCTTTCTTT. It specifies CAWTLGGKSAEAFF.

The CDR3 protein is CAIREGTGGEGANVLTF. CDR3 DNA sequence: TGTGCCATCAGAGAGGGGACAGGGGGTGAGGGGGCCAACGTCCTGACTTTC. V and J are TRBV10-3 and TRBJ2-6, with TRBD1 matching 11 bases. The J segment lost 4 bases and the V segment lost 6 bases, leaving 8 bases of the junction unmatched. Germline CDR1 is ENHRY and CDR2 is SYGVKD. The length of the CDR3 is 17 residues.

This clone was counted between two and nine times. This rearrangement joins TRBV6-5 to TRBJ2-6, with 10 bases aligning to TRBD1. Trimming cost V 11 bases and J 4 bases; bases outside gene matches: 8. Germline V gene sequence: CDR1 MNHEY, CDR2 SVGAGI. The CDR3 has 15 residues. The CDR3 region is CAGGTGVTGANVLTF. The CDR3 DNA is TGTGCCGGCGGGACAGGGGTAACCGGGGCCAACGTCCTGACTTTC.

CDR3 in DNA: TGTGCCAGCAGCCTCTCTCAGACTACTAATGAAAAACTGTTTTTT. Amino acids: CASSLSQTTNEKLFF. The gene calls are TRBV6-5 and TRBJ1-4; D gene uncertain. CDR1 MNHEY and CDR2 SVGAGI come from the germline V gene. The CDR3 contains 15 residues. V was shortened by 6 bases and J by 2 bases, with 13 bases between the two germline ends.

The chain has TRBV2 and TRBJ1-3; D gene unclear. CDR3 length: 20 amino acids. The V end lost 2 bases, the J end lost 4 bases, and 27 bases lay between the germline ends. Looked up from germline, CDR1 is SNHLY and CDR2 is FYNNEI. CDR3 DNA: TGTGCCAGCAGTGAACGTAACCGGGTTGCGGCCACCTTAACGGGAAACACCATATATTTT. This gives the protein CASSERNRVAATLTGNTIYF.

This clone was counted a few times. The chain uses TRBV27 and TRBJ1-1; tentative D call: TRBD1 (5 bases). Trimming removed 2 bases at V and 5 bases at J, with 12 bases between. Germline V CDR1 and CDR2: MNHEY, SMNVEV (reference sequence). This CDR3 region has 14 residues. CDR3 protein: CASSLRAGRTEAFF. CDR3 sequence (DNA): TGTGCCAGCAGTTTACGGGCAGGGAGGACTGAAGCTTTCTTT.

The gene calls are TRBV9 and TRBJ2-7; a possible D gene is TRBD2 (6 bases). Between the trimmed V and J ends, which lost 4 bases and 2 bases, there was a span of 13 bases. The CDR3 spans 14 residues. Germline V gene lookup returns CDR1 SGDLS and CDR2 YYNGEE. The CDR3 bases are TGTGCCAGCAGCCCGAATCCTAGCGCCTACGAGCAGTACTTC. Protein: CASSPNPSAYEQYF.

The chain joins TRBV27 to TRBJ2-5, with 9 bases lining up with TRBD1. Germline V lookup: CDR1 MNHEY, CDR2 SMNVEV (reference sequence). This CDR3 region has 16 residues. The CDR3 loop is CAAAPGQGKNQETQYF. CDR3 sequence (DNA): TGTGCAGCGGCTCCGGGACAGGGCAAAAACCAAGAGACCCAGTACTTC.

CDR3: CAISDGGGSYNEQFF. The CDR3 DNA is TGTGCCATCAGTGATGGCGGGGGAAGTTACAATGAGCAGTTCTTC. J is TRBJ2-1 and V is TRBV10-3, with TRBD2 matching 7 bases. Germline V gene sequence: CDR1 ENHRY, CDR2 SYGVKD. The V and J ends lost 3 bases and 4 bases, in that order; junction bases with no gene match: 6. This CDR3 comprises 15 residues.

The V gene is TRBV6-5, the J gene TRBJ2-2, with 7 bases lining up with TRBD1. This CDR3 region has 15 residues. The germline V gene encodes CDR1 MNHEY and CDR2 SVGAGI. Trimming cost V 6 bases and J 1 base; bases outside gene matches: 5. CDR3 amino acids: CASRTGQLNTGELFF. In DNA form, the CDR3 reads TGTGCCAGCAGGACGGGACAGCTGAACACCGGGGAGCTGTTTTTT.

The gene calls are TRBV29-1 and TRBJ1-1, with D perhaps matching TRBD1 (5 bases). V lost 7 bases, J lost 4 bases, and 13 bases lay in between. This CDR3 comprises 12 residues. Germline loops: CDR1 SQVTM, CDR2 ANQGSEA. This CDR3 is CSAGGRGTEAFF. The DNA for the CDR3 is TGCAGCGCCGGGGGTCGGGGCACTGAAGCTTTCTTT.